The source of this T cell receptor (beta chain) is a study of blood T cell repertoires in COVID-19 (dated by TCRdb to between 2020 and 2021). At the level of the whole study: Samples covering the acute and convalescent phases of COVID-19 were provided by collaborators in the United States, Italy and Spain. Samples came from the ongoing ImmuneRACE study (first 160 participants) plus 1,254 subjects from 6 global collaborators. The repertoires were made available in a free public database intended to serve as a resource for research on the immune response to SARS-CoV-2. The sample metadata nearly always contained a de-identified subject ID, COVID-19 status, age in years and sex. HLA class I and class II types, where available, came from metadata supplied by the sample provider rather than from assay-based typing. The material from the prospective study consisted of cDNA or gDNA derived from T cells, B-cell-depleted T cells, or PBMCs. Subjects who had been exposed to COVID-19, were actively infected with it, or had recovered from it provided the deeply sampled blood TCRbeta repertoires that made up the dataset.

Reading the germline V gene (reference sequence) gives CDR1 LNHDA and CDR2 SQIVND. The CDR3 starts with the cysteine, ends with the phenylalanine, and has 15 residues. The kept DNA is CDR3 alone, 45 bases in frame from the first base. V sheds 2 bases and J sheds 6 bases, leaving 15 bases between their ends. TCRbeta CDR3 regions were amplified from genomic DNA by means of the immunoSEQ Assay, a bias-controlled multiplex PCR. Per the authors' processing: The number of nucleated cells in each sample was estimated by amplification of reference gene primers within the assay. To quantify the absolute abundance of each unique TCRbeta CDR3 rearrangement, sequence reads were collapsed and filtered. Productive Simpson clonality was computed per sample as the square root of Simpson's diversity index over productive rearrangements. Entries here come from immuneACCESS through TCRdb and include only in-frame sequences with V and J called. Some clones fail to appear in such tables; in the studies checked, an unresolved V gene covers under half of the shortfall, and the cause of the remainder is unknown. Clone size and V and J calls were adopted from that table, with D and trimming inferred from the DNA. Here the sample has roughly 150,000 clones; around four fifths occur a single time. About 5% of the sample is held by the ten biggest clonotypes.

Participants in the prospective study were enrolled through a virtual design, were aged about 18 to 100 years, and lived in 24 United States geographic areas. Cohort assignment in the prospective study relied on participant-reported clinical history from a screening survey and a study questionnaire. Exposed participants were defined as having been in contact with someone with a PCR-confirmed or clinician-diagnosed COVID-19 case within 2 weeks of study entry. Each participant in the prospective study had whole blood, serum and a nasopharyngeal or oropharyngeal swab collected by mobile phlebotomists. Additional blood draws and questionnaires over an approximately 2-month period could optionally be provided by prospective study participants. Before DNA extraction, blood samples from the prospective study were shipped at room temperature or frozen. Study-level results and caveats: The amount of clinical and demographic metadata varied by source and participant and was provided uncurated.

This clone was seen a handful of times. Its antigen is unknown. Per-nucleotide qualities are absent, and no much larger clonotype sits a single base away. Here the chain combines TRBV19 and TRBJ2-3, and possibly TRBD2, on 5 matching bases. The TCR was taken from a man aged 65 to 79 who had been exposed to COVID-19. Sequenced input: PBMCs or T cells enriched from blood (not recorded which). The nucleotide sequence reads TGTGCCAGTAGTATACGAGGCGGGTCGGTGGATACGCAGTATTTT. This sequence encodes CASSIRGGSVDTQYF. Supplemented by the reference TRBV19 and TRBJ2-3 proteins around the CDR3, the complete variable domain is DGGITQSPKYLFRKEGQNVTLSCEQNLNHDAMYWYRQDPGQGLRLIYYSQIVNDFQKGDIAEGYSVSREKKESFPLTVTSAQKNPTAFYLCASSIRGGSVDTQYFGPGTRLTVL.